The 18 T cell receptor beta chains below were found in one sample sequenced in a study of cytomegalovirus exposure and HLA in healthy donors. It was with 60 Vbeta and 13 Jbeta primers that the PCR ran. Method: immunoSEQ multiplex PCR; TCRdb's copy keeps in-frame clones and lacks some. Of about 170,000 clones listed, roughly 81% are singletons. What was sequenced was PBMCs. These receptors came from a girl between 10 and 17 years old in good health and CMV-seropositive.

This rearrangement joins TRBV18 to TRBJ2-1; D is unresolved. The CDR3 sequence is 11 residues long. Looked up from germline, CDR1 is KGHSH and CDR2 is LQKENI. V lost 3 bases and J 10 bases, leaving 7 bases between the germline ends. CDR3 DNA: TGTGCCAGCTCACCGTCTCTAGAGCAGTTCTTC. Translating it yields CASSPSLEQFF.

The chain has TRBV13 and TRBJ1-6; D not certain. Trimming shortened V by 4 bases and J by 7 bases, and 17 bases separated the two germline ends. Germline CDR1 reads PRHDT; CDR2 reads FYEKMQ (reference sequence). The CDR3 is made up of 16 amino acids. In DNA, the CDR3 is TGTGCCAGCAGCTCCCGGGATTTCGCTCGGAATTCACCCCTCCACTTT. Translated, it gives CASSSRDFARNSPLHF.

This clone was recorded a few times. The gene calls are TRBV2 and TRBJ1-5; unclear D gene. This CDR3 has 16 residues. Germline CDR1 is SNHLY and CDR2 is FYNNEI. V was shortened by 3 bases and J by 0 bases, with 12 bases between the two germline ends. The CDR3 bases are TGTGCCAGCAGTGACAAGGAGATGAATAGCAATCAGCCCCAGCATTTT. This gives the protein CASSDKEMNSNQPQHF. The variable domain in full, completed from reference TRBV2 and TRBJ1-5, reads EPEVTQTPSHQVTQMGQEVILRCVPISNHLYFYWYRQILGQKVEFLVSFYNNEISEKSEIFDDQFSVERPDGSNFTLKIRSTKLEDSAMYFCASSDKEMNSNQPQHFGDGTRLSIL.

The gene calls are TRBV7-9 and TRBJ1-1; D is perhaps TRBD1 (6 bases). Germline values: CDR1 SEHNR, CDR2 FQNEAQ (reference sequence). The V end was cut by 5 bases, the J end by 7 bases, with 20 bases between. The CDR3 consists of 15 residues. CDR3 sequence (DNA): TGTGCCAGCAGCCCCTTACCCCCAGGGGCGGTTGAAGCTTTCTTT. Amino acids: CASSPLPPGAVEAFF.

The gene calls are TRBV9 and TRBJ2-1, with a possible D match to TRBD1 (5 bases). Germline assignment: CDR1 SGDLS and CDR2 YYNGEE. V was cut by 0 bases and J by 10 bases, with 23 bases left in between. CDR3 length: 17 residues. Here the CDR3 DNA reads TGTGCCAGCAGCGTAGGTCGCGACAGAGTATACAATGTAGAGCAGTTCTTC. It translates to CASSVGRDRVYNVEQFF.

The chain has TRBV27 and TRBJ2-5; 8 nucleotides match TRBD2. Germline V lookup: CDR1 MNHEY, CDR2 SMNVEV (reference sequence). V trimming: 5 bases; J trimming: 5 bases; junction bases outside the gene matches: 10. This CDR3 has 15 residues. The CDR3 loop is CASSPPASGRETQYF. CDR3 sequence (DNA): TGTGCCAGCAGTCCCCCAGCTAGCGGGCGGGAGACCCAGTACTTC.

This chain links TRBV18 with TRBJ2-7; D not resolved. Germline CDR1 reads KGHSH; CDR2 reads LQKENI. V lost 6 bases to trimming and J lost 7 bases, with 19 bases between them. The CDR3 is made up of 14 amino acids. Here the CDR3 reads CASSSNREIAEQYF. Written as DNA, the CDR3 is TGTGCCAGCTCGTCCAACCGAGAGATCGCAGAGCAGTACTTC.

V usage is TRBV6-1 and J usage is TRBJ2-3; 10 positions match TRBD1. Germline CDR1 MNHNS, CDR2 SASEGT. V dropped 3 bases and J dropped 2; count of bases not matched to a gene: 2. The CDR3 contains 15 residues. In nucleotides, the CDR3 is TGTGCCAGCAGTGATGGGACAGGGGCCACAGATACGCAGTATTTT. Translated, it gives CASSDGTGATDTQYF.

This chain connects TRBV9 to TRBJ2-7; 9 bases map to TRBD1. V was clipped by 4 bases and J by 1 base; unmatched bases: 6. In germline, CDR1 is SGDLS, CDR2 YYNGEE. The CDR3 spans 15 residues. The CDR3 sequence is CASSPRDRVSYEQYF. The DNA for the CDR3 is TGTGCCAGCAGCCCTCGGGACAGGGTATCCTACGAGCAGTACTTC.

The chain has TRBV1 and TRBJ2-1; the table calls TRBD2, which could not be checked here. TRBV1 is an annotated pseudogene. The CDR3 contains 18 residues. CDR3 amino acids: CTSSQEEVCGRIYNEQFF. The CDR3 DNA is TGCACCAGCAGCCAAGAGGAGGTTTGCGGGCGGATATACAATGAGCAGTTCTTC.

The chain is built from TRBV27 and TRBJ1-2, with 7 nucleotides matching TRBD1. From germline, CDR1 is MNHEY and CDR2 SMNVEV (reference sequence). Trimming at V came to 5 bases and at J to 9 bases, leaving 6 bases not matched to a gene. The CDR3 length is 12 residues. CDR3 DNA: TGTGCCAGCAGTAAGGACAGGATAAGCTACACCTTC. Translation gives CASSKDRISYTF.

The chain employs TRBV9 and TRBJ1-2, with D maybe TRBD1 (6 bases). CDR1 and CDR2 (germline): SGDLS, YYNGEE. The length of the CDR3 is 15 residues. Trimming took 0 bases from V and 5 from J, leaving 14 bases between them. In DNA, the CDR3 is TGTGCCAGCAGCGTAGGACAGGCCTCAGCGTATGGCTACACCTTC. Translation: CASSVGQASAYGYTF.

As to this clone: This sample also contains other DNA sequences that code for the same CDR3. This sequence joins TRBV27 and TRBJ1-1; D may be TRBD1 (5 bases). The V gene lost 2 bases and the J gene lost 1 base, with 8 bases spanning the gap. This CDR3 is 14 amino acids long. From germline, CDR1 is MNHEY and CDR2 SMNVEV (reference sequence). CDR3 coding DNA: TGTGCCAGCAGTTTACGGGACTCGAACACTGAAGCTTTCTTT. Amino acid sequence: CASSLRDSNTEAFF.

The rearrangement uses TRBV4-1 and TRBJ1-5; possible D gene TRBD1, 5 bases. The CDR3 is made up of 17 amino acids. Trimming removed 4 bases from V and 0 bases from J, with 16 bases in between. From germline, CDR1 is MGHRA and CDR2 YSYEKL. The CDR3 sequence: CASSLRQTVDSNQPQHF. Written as DNA, the CDR3 is TGCGCCAGCAGCCTAAGACAGACAGTCGATAGCAATCAGCCCCAGCATTTT.

This rearrangement joins TRBV6-5 to TRBJ2-3, with a tentative D call TRBD2 (5 bases). Germline V lookup: CDR1 MNHEY, CDR2 SVGAGI. The V end was cut by 2 bases, the J end by 4 bases, with 13 bases between. This CDR3 region has 15 residues. This chain's CDR3 is CASSYGTSRSDTQYF. In nucleotides, the CDR3 is TGTGCCAGCAGTTACGGCACTAGTAGGTCAGATACGCAGTATTTT.

CDR3 residues: CASSPRDSPTDTQYF. The CDR3 bases are TGTGCCAGCAGCCCTCGGGACAGTCCCACAGATACGCAGTATTTT. This rearrangement joins TRBV14 to TRBJ2-3; 7 nucleotides line up with TRBD1. There are 15 residues in the CDR3. J lost 2 bases, V lost 4 bases, and 6 bases had no gene match. Germline V gene lookup returns CDR1 SGHDN and CDR2 FVKESK.

The V and J genes are TRBV30 and TRBJ1-1; D possibly corresponds to TRBD1 (6 bases). The CDR3 spans 13 residues. Germline V lookup: CDR1 GTSNPN, CDR2 SVGIG (reference sequence). Here the CDR3 reads CAVPTGPVAEAFF. The CDR3 bases are TGTGCAGTACCGACAGGACCCGTCGCTGAAGCTTTCTTT. The whole variable domain, remainder taken from reference TRBV30 and TRBJ1-1, is SQTIHQWPATLVQPVGSPLSLECTVEGTSNPNLYWYRQAAGRGLQLLFYSVGIGQISSEVPQNLSASRPQDRQFILSSKKLLLSDSGFYLCAVPTGPVAEAFFGQGTRLTVV.

This sequence joins TRBV27 and TRBJ2-7; weak D call: TRBD1 (5 bases). The CDR3 is made up of 13 amino acids. CDR1 and CDR2 from the germline V gene are MNHEY and SMNVEV (reference sequence). V was clipped by 8 bases and J by 6 bases, with 17 bases between them. The CDR3 sequence: CASAFLQGGEQYF. In DNA, the CDR3 is TGTGCCAGCGCGTTTCTCCAGGGTGGCGAGCAGTACTTC.